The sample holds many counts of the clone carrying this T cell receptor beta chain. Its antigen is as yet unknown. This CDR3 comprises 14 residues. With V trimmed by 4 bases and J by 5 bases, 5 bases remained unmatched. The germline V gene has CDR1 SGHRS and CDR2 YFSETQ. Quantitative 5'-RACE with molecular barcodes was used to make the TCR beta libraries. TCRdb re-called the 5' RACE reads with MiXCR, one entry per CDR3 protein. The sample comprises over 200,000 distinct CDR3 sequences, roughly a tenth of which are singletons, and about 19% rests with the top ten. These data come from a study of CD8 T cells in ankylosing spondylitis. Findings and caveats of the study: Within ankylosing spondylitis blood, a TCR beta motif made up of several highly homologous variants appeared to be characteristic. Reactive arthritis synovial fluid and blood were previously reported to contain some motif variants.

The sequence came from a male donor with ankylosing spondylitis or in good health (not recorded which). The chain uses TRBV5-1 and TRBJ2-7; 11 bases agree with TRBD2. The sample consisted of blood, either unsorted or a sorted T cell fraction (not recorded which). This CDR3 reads CASSPTTSGNEQYF. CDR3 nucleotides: TGCGCCAGCAGCCCGACGACTAGCGGGAACGAGCAGTACTTC.